This T cell receptor (beta chain) was obtained from a study of T cells in Graves' hyperthyroidism and ophthalmopathy. RNA transcripts were the template for amplifying TCR beta CDR3 regions. HTBI primers were employed in a first-round RT-PCR of the TCR CDR3. Using its own MiXCR run on the multiplex PCR reads, TCRdb lists one record per CDR3 protein. This table has about 560,000 distinct CDR3 sequences, over 15% appearing once. The CDR3 has 14 residues. V shed 8 bases and J shed 0 bases, with 10 bases lying between them. The V gene's germline CDR1 is SGHTA and CDR2 FQGNSA. The sequence came from a woman aged 18-35 years with Graves' hyperthyroidism. The chain combines TRBV7-2 with TRBJ2-2; D possibly uses TRBD1 or TRBD2 (5 bases each). The source material was blood. The CDR3 nucleotides are TGTGCCAGCCACCGGGGCTCGAACACCGGGGAGCTGTTTTTT. Translation gives CASHRGSNTGELFF.